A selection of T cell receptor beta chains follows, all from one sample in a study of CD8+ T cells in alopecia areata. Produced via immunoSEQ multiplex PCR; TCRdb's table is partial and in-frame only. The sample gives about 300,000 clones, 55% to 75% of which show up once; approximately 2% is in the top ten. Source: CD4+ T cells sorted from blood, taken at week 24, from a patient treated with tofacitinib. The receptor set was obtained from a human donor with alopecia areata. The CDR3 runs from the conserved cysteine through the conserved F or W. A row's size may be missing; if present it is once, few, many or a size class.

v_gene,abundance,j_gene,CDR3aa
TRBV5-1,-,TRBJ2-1,CASSLEGSSYNEQFF
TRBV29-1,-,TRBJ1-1,CSVTRTVMNTEAFF
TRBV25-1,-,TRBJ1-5,CASRGGGGNQPQHF
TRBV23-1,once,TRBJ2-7,CASSPPFPTLRQYF
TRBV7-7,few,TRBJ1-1,CASSSTPNTEAFF
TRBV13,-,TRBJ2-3,CASSLLAGGLDTQYF
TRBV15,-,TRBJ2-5,CATSKRGGSERAQYF
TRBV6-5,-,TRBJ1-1,CASSYRGGPTEAFF
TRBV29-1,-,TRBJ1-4,CSVARGEKLFF
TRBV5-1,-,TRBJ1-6,CASSLGPRTAASPLHF
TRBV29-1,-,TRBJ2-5,CSARLGFGETQYF
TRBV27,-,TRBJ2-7,CASSFSLMGEQYF
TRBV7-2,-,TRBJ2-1,CASSPGGYNEQFF
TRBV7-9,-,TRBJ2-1,CASSFGAFIDRDEQFF
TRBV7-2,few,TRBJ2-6,CASSPLTSGANVLTF
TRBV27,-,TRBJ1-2,CASSLSSNYGYTF
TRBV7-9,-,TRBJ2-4,CASSFWTYLAKNIQYF
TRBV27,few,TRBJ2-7,CASSFIAGGLSEQYF
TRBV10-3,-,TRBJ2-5,CAISGTSGPGTQYF
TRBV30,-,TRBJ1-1,CAWSFPDRNTEAFF
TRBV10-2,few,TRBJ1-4,CASSEIQGASNEKLFF
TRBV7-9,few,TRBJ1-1,CASSFPGGEGGNTEAFF
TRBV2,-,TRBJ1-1,CASRPVGGRGSNTEAFF
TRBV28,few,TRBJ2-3,CASSSGQGYSRISDTQYF
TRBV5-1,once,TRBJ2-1,CASSLEVLPNNEQFF
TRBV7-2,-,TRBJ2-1,CASSWASAGYNEQFF
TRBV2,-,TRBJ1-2,CASRLQGATNYGYTF
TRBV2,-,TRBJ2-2,CASSARALQNTGELFF
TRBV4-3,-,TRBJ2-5,CASSQDGTQQETQYF
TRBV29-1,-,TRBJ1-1,CSVGTGGDTEAFF
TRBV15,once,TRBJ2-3,CATSREGPPDTQYF
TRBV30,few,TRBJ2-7,CAWSNQGGARLWEQYF
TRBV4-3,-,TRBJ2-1,CASSQDHSRFSYNEQFF
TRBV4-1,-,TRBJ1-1,CASSHRGRTGRTEAFF
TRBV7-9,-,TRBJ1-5,CASSLDQAPNQPQHF
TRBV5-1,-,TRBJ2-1,CASSLTGGLDEQFF